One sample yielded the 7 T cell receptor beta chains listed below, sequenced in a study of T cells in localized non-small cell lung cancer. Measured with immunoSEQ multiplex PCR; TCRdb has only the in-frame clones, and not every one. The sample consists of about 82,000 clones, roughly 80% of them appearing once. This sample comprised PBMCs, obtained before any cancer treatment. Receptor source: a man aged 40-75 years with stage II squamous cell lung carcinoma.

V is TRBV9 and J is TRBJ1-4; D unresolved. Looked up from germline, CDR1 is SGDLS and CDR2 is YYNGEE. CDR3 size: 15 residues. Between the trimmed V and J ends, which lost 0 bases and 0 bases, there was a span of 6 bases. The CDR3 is CASSVGGATNEKLFF. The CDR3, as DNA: TGTGCCAGCAGCGTAGGCGGGGCAACTAATGAAAAACTGTTTTTT.

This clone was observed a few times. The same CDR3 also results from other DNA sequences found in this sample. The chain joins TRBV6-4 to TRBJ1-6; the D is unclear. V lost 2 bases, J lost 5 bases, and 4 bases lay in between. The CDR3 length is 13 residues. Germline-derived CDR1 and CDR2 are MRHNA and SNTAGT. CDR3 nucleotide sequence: TGTGCCAGCAGTGACAGGGATAATTCACCCCTCCACTTT. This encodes CASSDRDNSPLHF.

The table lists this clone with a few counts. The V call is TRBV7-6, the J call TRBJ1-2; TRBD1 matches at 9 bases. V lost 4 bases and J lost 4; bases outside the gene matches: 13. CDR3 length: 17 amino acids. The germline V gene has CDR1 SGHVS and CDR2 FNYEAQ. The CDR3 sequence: CASSSGQGRTALYGYTF. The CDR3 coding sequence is TGTGCCAGCAGCTCGGGACAGGGCAGAACAGCTCTCTATGGCTACACCTTC.

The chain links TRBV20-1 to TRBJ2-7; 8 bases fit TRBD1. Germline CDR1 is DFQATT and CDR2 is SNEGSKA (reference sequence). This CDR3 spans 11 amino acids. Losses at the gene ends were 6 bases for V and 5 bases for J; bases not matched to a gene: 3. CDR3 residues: CSAAQGDEQYF. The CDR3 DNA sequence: TGCAGTGCCGCACAGGGGGACGAGCAGTACTTC.

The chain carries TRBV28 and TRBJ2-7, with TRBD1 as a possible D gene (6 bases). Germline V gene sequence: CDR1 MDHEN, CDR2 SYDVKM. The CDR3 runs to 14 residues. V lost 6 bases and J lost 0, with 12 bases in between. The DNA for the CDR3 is TGTGCCAGCAGACGAACAGGGTCCTCCTACGAGCAGTACTTC. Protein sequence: CASRRTGSSYEQYF.

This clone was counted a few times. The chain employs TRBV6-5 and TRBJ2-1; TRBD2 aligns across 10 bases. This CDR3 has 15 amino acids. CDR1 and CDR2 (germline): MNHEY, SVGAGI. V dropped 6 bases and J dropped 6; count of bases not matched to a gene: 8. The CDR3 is CASRPPSGSLNEQFF. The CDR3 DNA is TGTGCCAGCAGGCCACCTAGCGGGAGCCTCAATGAGCAGTTCTTC.

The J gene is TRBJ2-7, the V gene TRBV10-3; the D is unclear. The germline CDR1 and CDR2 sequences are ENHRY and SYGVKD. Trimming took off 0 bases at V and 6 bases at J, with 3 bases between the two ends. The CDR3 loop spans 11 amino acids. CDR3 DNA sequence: TGTGCCATCAGTGAGTCGGCCGAGCAGTACTTC. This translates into CAISESAEQYF.